This record concerns one TCR beta chain sequence. The sample comes from a study of blood T cell repertoires in COVID-19. The data were produced by immunoSEQ multiplex PCR, yet TCRdb's version contains in-frame clones alone and is incomplete. The sample shows around 170,000 clones, about four fifths of them seen only once. This CDR3 contains 10 residues. Trimming removed 6 bases at V and 6 bases at J, with 8 bases between. CDR1 is DFQATT and CDR2 is SNEGSKA in the germline V gene (reference sequence). This TCR was sampled from a man aged 50 to 59 who had recovered from COVID-19. The chain is built from TRBV20-1 and TRBJ1-1; D is unclear. The specimen was PBMCs or T cells enriched from blood (not recorded which). CDR3 nucleotides: TGCAGTGCCTGGAGGGCTGAAGCTTTCTTT. Its translation is CSAWRAEAFF.